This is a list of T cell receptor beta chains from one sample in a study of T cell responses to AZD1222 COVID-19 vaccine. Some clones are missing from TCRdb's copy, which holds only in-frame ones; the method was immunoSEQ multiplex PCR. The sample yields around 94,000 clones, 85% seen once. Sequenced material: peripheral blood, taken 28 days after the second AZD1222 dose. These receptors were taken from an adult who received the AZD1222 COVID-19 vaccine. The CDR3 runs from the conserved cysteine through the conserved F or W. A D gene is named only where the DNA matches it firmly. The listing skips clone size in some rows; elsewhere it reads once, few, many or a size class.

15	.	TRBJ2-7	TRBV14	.	TGTGCCAGCAGCCGAATGTCTTCGGACGCCTACGAGCAGTACTTC	CASSRMSSDAYEQYF
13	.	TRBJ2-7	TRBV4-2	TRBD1	TGTGCCAGCAGCCCCGGGACAGGGGCCGAGCAGTACTTC	CASSPGTGAEQYF
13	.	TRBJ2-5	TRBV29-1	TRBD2	TGCAGCGTTGGTCCTAGCGGGGGGGAGACCCAGTACTTC	CSVGPSGGETQYF
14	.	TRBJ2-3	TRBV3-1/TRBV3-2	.	TGTGCCAGCAGCCCGTCCACGGGCGCTGATACGCAGTATTTT	CASSPSTGADTQYF
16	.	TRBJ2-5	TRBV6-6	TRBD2	TGTGCCAGCAGTTCACTAGCGGGAGGGCCTAAAGAGACCCAGTACTTC	CASSSLAGGPKETQYF
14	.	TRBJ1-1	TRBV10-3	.	TGTGCCATCAGTAACCTCCAGGGTCAAGCTGAAGCTTTCTTT	CAISNLQGQAEAFF
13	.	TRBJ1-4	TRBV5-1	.	TGCGCCAGCGGGCTGGGGTTTAACGAAAAACTGTTTTTT	CASGLGFNEKLFF
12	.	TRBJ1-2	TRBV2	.	TGTGCCAGCAGTCTGGATAACTATGGCTACACCTTC	CASSLDNYGYTF
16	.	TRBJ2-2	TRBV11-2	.	TGTGCCAGCAGCTCCGACCGCCTAGGGGCGGACGGGGAGCTGTTTTTT	CASSSDRLGADGELFF
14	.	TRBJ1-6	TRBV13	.	TGTGCCAGCAGCTTAAAGGGTCTTAATTCACCCCTCCACTTT	CASSLKGLNSPLHF
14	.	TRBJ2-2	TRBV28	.	TGTGCCAGTACCGGGACCGCGAACACCGGGGAGCTGTTTTTT	CASTGTANTGELFF
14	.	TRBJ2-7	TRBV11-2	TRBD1	TGTGCCAGCAGCTGGAACAGGGGTGGTTACGAGCAGTACTTC	CASSWNRGGYEQYF
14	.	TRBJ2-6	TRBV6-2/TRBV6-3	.	TGTGCCAGCAGTTGGGACTCTGGGGCCAACGTCCTGACTTTC	CASSWDSGANVLTF
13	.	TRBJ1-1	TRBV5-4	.	TGTGCCAGCAGCTTGGGGGACGGGTATGAAGCTTTCTTT	CASSLGDGYEAFF
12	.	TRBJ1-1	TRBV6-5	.	TGTGCCAGCAGCCAACGGACCACTGAAGCTTTCTTT	CASSQRTTEAFF
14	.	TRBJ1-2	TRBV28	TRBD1	TGTGCCAGCAGCACAGGGGGCACTTCCTATGGCTACACCTTC	CASSTGGTSYGYTF
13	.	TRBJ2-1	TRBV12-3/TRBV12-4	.	TGTGCCAGCAGTTTAGTGTTAGCCAGTGAGCAGTTCTTC	CASSLVLASEQFF
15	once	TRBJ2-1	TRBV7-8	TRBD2	TGTGCCAGCAGCTTATCTGGACTAGCGGGCAATGAGCAGTTCTTC	CASSLSGLAGNEQFF
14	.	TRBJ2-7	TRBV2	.	TGTGCCAGCAGGGGGGACGGCTATAACTACGAGCAGTACTTC	CASRGDGYNYEQYF
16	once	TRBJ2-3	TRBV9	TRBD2	TGTGCCAGCAGCCCAGACGGTGGGACTAGCGGGTATACGCAGTATTTT	CASSPDGGTSGYTQYF
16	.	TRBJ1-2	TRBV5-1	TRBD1	TGCGCCAGCAGCTCCCCCGGGACAGGGATTAACTATGGCTACACCTTC	CASSSPGTGINYGYTF
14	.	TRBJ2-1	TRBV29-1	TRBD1	TGCAGCGTTGAAGGGACAGGGGTCTACAATGAGCAGTTCTTC	CSVEGTGVYNEQFF
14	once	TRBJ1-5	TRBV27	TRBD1	TGTGCCTCAGCCGGGACAGGGGGAGATCAGCCCCAGCATTTT	CASAGTGGDQPQHF
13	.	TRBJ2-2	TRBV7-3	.	TGTGCCAGCAGCTTAACGGCAACCGGGGAGCTGTTTTTT	CASSLTATGELFF
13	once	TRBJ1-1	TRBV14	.	TGTGCCAGCAGCCAAGATGAGGGGAGGGGAGCTTTCTTT	CASSQDEGRGAFF
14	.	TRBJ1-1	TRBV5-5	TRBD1	TGTGCCAGCAGCTTGGCAGGGGGTCACACTGAAGCTTTCTTT	CASSLAGGHTEAFF
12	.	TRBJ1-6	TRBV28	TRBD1	TGTGCCAGTGGACAGGCACATTCACCCCTCCACTTT	CASGQAHSPLHF
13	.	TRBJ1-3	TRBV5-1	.	TGCGCCAGCAGCCCAGATAACAGAAACACCATATATTTT	CASSPDNRNTIYF
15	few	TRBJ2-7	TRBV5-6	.	TGTGCCAGCAGCCGGAACCCGACAGACTCCTACGAGCAGTACTTC	CASSRNPTDSYEQYF
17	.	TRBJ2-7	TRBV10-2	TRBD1	TGCGCCAGCAGTGAGGACCGGACAGGGTGGCCATCCTACGAGCAGTACTTC	CASSEDRTGWPSYEQYF
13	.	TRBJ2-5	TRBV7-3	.	TGTGCCAGCAGCTATAGTTACCGGGAGACCCAGTACTTC	CASSYSYRETQYF
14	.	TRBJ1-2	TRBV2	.	TGTGCCAGCAAACCGGGACAAAGGAACTATGGCTACACCTTC	CASKPGQRNYGYTF
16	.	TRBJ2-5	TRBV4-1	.	TGCGCCAGCAGCCAAGATCTTGGCAAGCACCAAGAGACCCAGTACTTC	CASSQDLGKHQETQYF
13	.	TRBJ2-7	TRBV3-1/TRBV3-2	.	TGTGCCAGCAGCCAACAAATAGGATCCGAGCAGTACTTC	CASSQQIGSEQYF
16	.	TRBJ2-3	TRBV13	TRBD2	TGTGCCAGCAGCTCATCCGGGGGGGCCGGGGGAGATACGCAGTATTTT	CASSSSGGAGGDTQYF
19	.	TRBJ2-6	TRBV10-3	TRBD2	TGTGCCATCAGTGAGTCGCTAGCGGGAGACCTAGCTGGGGCCAACGTCCTGACTTTC	CAISESLAGDLAGANVLTF
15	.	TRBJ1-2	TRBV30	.	TGTGCCTGGAGTGCGGGACACCAGTCTAACTATGGCTACACCTTC	CAWSAGHQSNYGYTF
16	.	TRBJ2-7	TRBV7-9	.	TGTGCCAGCAGCATCGGGCCCTCCCTCCCTTCCTACGAGCAGTACTTC	CASSIGPSLPSYEQYF